Given below is one T cell receptor beta chain in context. The sample's time point: newly diagnosed GD, antithyroid drugs for less than 3 months. The authors made the TCR library using RNA they extracted from PBMCs. Arm-PCR of CDR3 regions with iRepertoire HTBI primers generated TCR beta libraries. TCRdb passed the multiplex PCR reads through MiXCR, listing each CDR3 protein once. The data contain some 400,000 distinct CDR3 sequences, under 15% of them singletons. The record originates from a study of regulatory T cells in long-lasting Graves disease. The germline CDR1 and CDR2 sequences are SGHRS and YFSETQ. Trimming left V 4 bases short and J 4 bases short, with 20 bases between. This CDR3 region has 16 residues. This same sample was also part of a study on T cells in Graves' hyperthyroidism and ophthalmopathy. That investigation notes: Most expanded thyroid clonotypes above 0.001 recurred in blood. The model forecast ophthalmopathy, anticipating it by a median around 6.5 months before onset.

The source is a woman between 25 and 40 years old with Graves disease. Sequenced material: peripheral blood mononuclear cells (PBMCs), taken at new diagnosis, from a patient treated with antithyroid drugs. The chain joins TRBV5-1 to TRBJ1-2, with D perhaps matching TRBD1 (5 bases). The chain's CDR3 is CASSRGTVESFYGYTF. For the CDR3, the DNA is TGCGCCAGCAGCCGAGGGACTGTCGAATCCTTCTATGGCTACACCTTC.